Here is one TCR beta chain with its context. These data come from a study of blood T cell repertoires in COVID-19. Clones were read by immunoSEQ multiplex PCR, and TCRdb kept only the in-frame ones, dropping some. The table records under 250,000 clones, around 82% of them present only once. Germline V gene sequence: CDR1 GTSNPN, CDR2 SVGIG (reference sequence). The V end lost 5 bases, the J end lost 4 bases, and 11 bases lay between the germline ends. The CDR3 totals 12 residues. The origin of this receptor is a woman between 50 and 59 years old who had been exposed to COVID-19. The sequencing sample was made of PBMCs or T cells enriched from blood (not recorded which). This rearrangement joins TRBV30 to TRBJ1-1; no clear D gene. The DNA for the CDR3 is TGTGCCTGGCGGAGGGATTTCACTGAAGCTTTCTTT. Protein product: CAWRRDFTEAFF.